The 17 T cell receptor beta chains presented below share a single source sample, sequenced in a study of blood T cell repertoires in COVID-19. Data came from immunoSEQ multiplex PCR; TCRdb stores just in-frame clones and leaves some out. The table shows about 150,000 clones, with more than 75% occurring only once. Sequenced sample: peripheral blood. The receptors shown here come from a man between 60 and 70 years old with acute or convalescent COVID-19.

The chain uses TRBV7-9 and TRBJ1-5; TRBD1 is a possible D gene (6 bases). This CDR3 has 15 amino acids. Germline lookup yields CDR1 SEHNR and CDR2 FQNEAQ (reference sequence). Trimming removed 0 bases from V and 1 base from J, with 7 bases in between. The CDR3 is CASSLAGASNQPQHF. The DNA for the CDR3 is TGTGCCAGCAGCTTAGCGGGGGCAAGCAATCAGCCCCAGCATTTT. Combining the CDR3 with reference TRBV7-9 and TRBJ1-5 gives the whole variable domain DTGVSQNPRHKITKRGQNVTFRCDPISEHNRLYWYRQTLGQGPEFLTYFQNEAQLEKSRLLSDRFSAERPKGSFSTLEIQRTEQGDSAMYLCASSLAGASNQPQHFGDGTRLSIL.

The chain is built from TRBV3-1 (or the pseudogene TRBV3-2) and TRBJ1-2; 9 bases map to TRBD1. V trimming: 5 bases; J trimming: 7 bases; junction bases outside the gene matches: 11. Per germline, CDR1 LGHDT and CDR2 YNNKEL (reference sequence). The CDR3 is 15 residues long. The CDR3 protein is CASSTSDRGVRGYTF. In nucleotides, the CDR3 is TGTGCCAGCAGCACTTCCGACAGGGGGGTCCGTGGCTACACCTTC.

This clone was seen a single time. This chain links TRBV27 with TRBJ2-1; 11 nucleotides line up with TRBD2. Germline CDR1 MNHEY, CDR2 SMNVEV (reference sequence). CDR3 size: 14 residues. The V and J ends lost 6 bases and 7 bases, in that order; junction bases with no gene match: 5. The CDR3: CASSLAGGVNEQFF. The CDR3, as DNA: TGTGCCAGCAGCTTAGCGGGAGGGGTAAATGAGCAGTTCTTC.

The CDR3 sequence: CASSQDQGLGGYTF. The DNA of the CDR3 is TGTGCCAGCAGCCAAGACCAGGGGCTTGGGGGCTACACCTTC. The J gene is TRBJ1-2, the V gene TRBV4-2; D might be TRBD1 (6 bases). Germline V lookup: CDR1 LGHNA, CDR2 YNFKEQ. The CDR3 sequence is 14 residues long. V was cut by 0 bases and J by 8 bases, with 13 bases left in between.

This chain connects TRBV2 to TRBJ2-3; perhaps TRBD2 as D (6 bases). Per the germline V gene, CDR1 is SNHLY and CDR2 is FYNNEI. V lost 6 bases and J 5 bases, leaving 12 bases between the germline ends. This CDR3 has 13 residues. The CDR3 DNA reads TGTGCCAGCAGATCCGGACTACGAGATACGCAGTATTTT. This gives the protein CASRSGLRDTQYF. Based on the CDR3 plus reference TRBV2 and TRBJ2-3, the full variable domain is EPEVTQTPSHQVTQMGQEVILRCVPISNHLYFYWYRQILGQKVEFLVSFYNNEISEKSEIFDDQFSVERPDGSNFTLKIRSTKLEDSAMYFCASRSGLRDTQYFGPGTRLTVL.

This clone was seen a single time. The chain recombines TRBV10-1 with TRBJ2-7, with 8 nucleotides matching TRBD1. V trimming: 7 bases; J trimming: 3 bases; junction bases outside the gene matches: 5. There are 13 residues in the CDR3. CDR1 WNHNN and CDR2 SYGVQD come from the germline V gene (reference sequence). The CDR3 protein is CASTTGVNYEQYF. CDR3 sequence (DNA): TGCGCCAGCACGACAGGGGTTAACTACGAGCAGTACTTC.

V gene TRBV24-1 combines with J gene TRBJ1-2, with no clear D. Trimming took 3 bases from V and 4 from J, leaving 11 bases between them. This CDR3 has 14 residues. Per germline, CDR1 KGHDR and CDR2 SFDVKD. Here the CDR3 reads CATSDGRAGYGYTF. In DNA form, the CDR3 reads TGTGCCACCAGTGATGGTCGAGCCGGCTATGGCTACACCTTC.

The V and J genes are TRBV14 and TRBJ1-5; no clear D. Germline V gene data show CDR1 as SGHDN and CDR2 as FVKESK. This CDR3 spans 16 amino acids. With 2 bases removed from V and 5 bases from J, the gap between germline ends came to 16 bases. The CDR3 bases are TGTGCCAGCAGCCAAAGGTGGCGGGGTTGGGATCAGCCCCAGCATTTT. Encoded protein: CASSQRWRGWDQPQHF.

The chain is built from TRBV5-1 and TRBJ2-5; 11 bases line up with TRBD2. The CDR3 sequence is 15 residues long. Germline CDR1 reads SGHRS; CDR2 reads YFSETQ. Trimming at V came to 4 bases and at J to 4 bases, leaving 6 bases not matched to a gene. CDR3 region: CASSPGTSGLETQYF. CDR3 DNA sequence: TGCGCCAGCAGCCCCGGGACTAGCGGCTTAGAGACCCAGTACTTC.

The chain combines TRBV7-9 with TRBJ2-5; TRBD1 agrees at 7 bases. CDR3 length equals 14 residues. The germline V gene has CDR1 SEHNR and CDR2 FQNEAQ (reference sequence). V lost 5 bases, J lost 0 bases, and 3 bases stayed unmatched. DNA for the CDR3: TGTGCCAGCAGCCCGGGACAGTACCAAGAGACCCAGTACTTC. This translates into CASSPGQYQETQYF.

This clone was observed a single time. This chain links TRBV6-5 with TRBJ1-2; D might be TRBD1 (5 bases). Trimming shortened V by 5 bases and J by 1 base, and 14 bases separated the two germline ends. The germline gives CDR1 MNHEY, CDR2 SVGAGI. CDR3 length: 15 amino acids. CDR3 in DNA: TGTGCCAGCAGTACATACAGGCTGGATAACTATGGCTACACCTTC. Its translation: CASSTYRLDNYGYTF.

The gene calls are TRBV7-9 and TRBJ2-5, with 7 bases lining up with TRBD1. The trim removed 5 bases at V and 3 bases at J, leaving 9 bases unmatched. Per the germline V gene, CDR1 is SEHNR and CDR2 is FQNEAQ (reference sequence). The CDR3 extends over 15 amino acids. CDR3 sequence reads: CASSVRQGPEETQYF. The CDR3 DNA is TGTGCCAGCAGCGTTCGACAGGGCCCTGAAGAGACCCAGTACTTC.

The chain combines TRBV6-1 with TRBJ1-2; D uncertain. Germline loops: CDR1 MNHNS, CDR2 SASEGT. The V gene lost 3 bases and the J gene lost 5 bases, with 10 bases spanning the gap. The CDR3 is 13 residues long. The DNA for the CDR3 is TGTGCCAGCAGTGAGCGAGACTCGTATGGCTACACCTTC. Protein sequence: CASSERDSYGYTF.

The gene calls are TRBV11-2 and TRBJ1-1; 9 nucleotides agree with TRBD1. The V gene's germline CDR1 is SGHAT and CDR2 FQNNGV. The V segment lost 4 bases and the J segment 1 base; nucleotides outside the gene matches: 4. The CDR3 is made up of 15 amino acids. Here the CDR3 DNA reads TGTGCCAGCAGCTCACAGGGGGCCGGGAACACTGAAGCTTTCTTT. Amino acids: CASSSQGAGNTEAFF. Full variable domain (remainder filled in from reference TRBV11-2 and TRBJ1-1): EAGVAQSPRYKIIEKRQSVAFWCNPISGHATLYWYQQILGQGPKLLIQFQNNGVVDDSQLPKDRFSAERLKGVDSTLKIQPAKLEDSAVYLCASSSQGAGNTEAFFGQGTRLTVV.

The chain uses TRBV2 and TRBJ2-5; 7 bases align to TRBD1. The ends lost 4 bases at V and 5 bases at J; junction bases unmatched: 4. Germline CDR1 SNHLY, CDR2 FYNNEI. This CDR3 is 13 amino acids long. CDR3 sequence reads: CASSGQGLETQYF. In nucleotides, the CDR3 is TGTGCCAGCAGTGGACAGGGTTTGGAGACCCAGTACTTC.

This clone was recorded only once. The chain carries TRBV4-1 and TRBJ2-6; D may be TRBD2 (7 bases). The CDR3 has 18 amino acids. The germline gives CDR1 MGHRA, CDR2 YSYEKL. V was clipped by 1 base and J by 1 base, with 14 bases between them. This CDR3 reads CASSQVQAGASGANVLTF. CDR3 DNA sequence: TGCGCCAGCAGCCAAGTCCAGGCGGGGGCGTCTGGGGCCAACGTCCTGACTTTC.

V usage is TRBV11-2 and J usage is TRBJ1-2; 10 nucleotides agree with TRBD1. The CDR3 sequence is 15 residues long. Germline V lookup: CDR1 SGHAT, CDR2 FQNNGV. Unmatched junction bases numbered 6, after V lost 5 bases and J lost 3 bases. The CDR3, as DNA: TGTGCCAGCAGCCCGTGGGGACAGGGGTACTATGGCTACACCTTC. Translating gives CASSPWGQGYYGYTF.